The T cell receptor beta chain described here comes from a study of T cell responses to AZD1222 COVID-19 vaccine. Clones were read by immunoSEQ multiplex PCR, and TCRdb kept only the in-frame ones, dropping some. The sample comprises fewer than 90,000 clones, around 84% of which are singletons, and roughly 6% rests with the top ten. On this clone itself: Its specificity is unknown.

Overall study results and limits: Only six people who got AZD1222 tested seropositive at baseline.

Trimming at V came to 2 bases and at J to 5 bases, leaving 12 bases not matched to a gene. There are 18 residues in the CDR3. Germline CDR1 MNHEY, CDR2 SVGEGT. The rearrangement joins TRBV6-2 or TRBV6-3 to TRBJ2-1, with 10 positions matching TRBD2. The receptor was derived from an adult who received the AZD1222 COVID-19 vaccine. The sample in question was peripheral blood, obtained 28 days after the second AZD1222 dose. CDR3 amino acids: CASSYVLAGSSYDNEQFF. In DNA, the CDR3 is TGTGCCAGCAGTTACGTACTAGCGGGGAGCTCGTACGACAATGAGCAGTTCTTC.